These 12 T cell receptor beta chains share one sample of origin, sequenced in a study of radiotherapy plus CTLA-4 blockade in lung cancer. Assay used: immunoSEQ multiplex PCR; TCRdb lists only in-frame clones, some missing. Of some 110,000 clones in the sample, approximately 90% were seen once. The material sequenced was peripheral blood, taken from a patient treated with radiotherapy plus ipilimumab. Source of these receptors: a human donor with non-small cell lung cancer that progressed on radiotherapy plus ipilimumab.

The chain recombines TRBV15 with TRBJ2-7, with D uncertain. CDR1 and CDR2 from the germline V gene are LNHNV and YYDKDF (reference sequence). This CDR3 has 16 amino acids. V lost 1 base to trimming and J lost 8 bases, with 21 bases between them. The CDR3 sequence is CATSRGKGLSLRQQYF. As DNA, the CDR3 is TGTGCCACCAGCAGAGGCAAGGGTCTTTCTCTACGCCAGCAGTACTTC.

The gene calls are TRBV30 and TRBJ2-1, with a weak D call TRBD2 (5 bases). Deletions cut 5 bases from V and 7 bases from J, with 9 bases between. This CDR3 comprises 11 residues. Germline CDR1 reads GTSNPN; CDR2 reads SVGIG (reference sequence). This CDR3 reads CAWRRKNEQFF. Written as DNA, the CDR3 is TGTGCCTGGCGGAGGAAAAATGAGCAGTTCTTC.

This chain connects TRBV2 to TRBJ2-7, with 7 bases fitting TRBD1. There are 14 residues in the CDR3. J was trimmed by 0 bases and V by 7 bases; bases with no gene match: 6. Germline CDR1 and CDR2: SNHLY and FYNNEI. The CDR3: CASIADRSSYEQYF. The DNA for the CDR3 is TGTGCCAGCATCGCGGACAGGAGCTCCTACGAGCAGTACTTC.

This clone was detected only a few times. The chain recombines TRBV18 with TRBJ2-7, with 10 bases matching TRBD1. Germline V lookup: CDR1 KGHSH, CDR2 LQKENI. The ends lost 3 bases at V and 6 bases at J; junction bases unmatched: 2. The CDR3 runs 13 residues. The CDR3 spells CASSPTGGGEQYF. The CDR3 DNA is TGTGCCAGCTCACCGACAGGGGGCGGCGAGCAGTACTTC.

The V and J genes are TRBV5-1 and TRBJ1-1, with TRBD1 as a possible D gene (6 bases). CDR1 SGHRS and CDR2 YFSETQ come from the germline V gene. Trimming took off 2 bases at V and 4 bases at J, with 12 bases between the two ends. The CDR3 is made up of 14 amino acids. The CDR3 here is CASSLTGSSTEAFF. The CDR3 nucleotides are TGCGCCAGCAGCTTAACAGGGTCTAGCACTGAAGCTTTCTTT.

This rearrangement joins TRBV7-3 to TRBJ1-1, with D possibly matching TRBD1 (6 bases). The germline V and J ends were trimmed by 2 bases and 9 bases, with 13 bases remaining between them. The CDR3 runs 13 residues. CDR1 is SGHTA, CDR2 FQGTGA, per germline. CDR3 residues: CASSLELRGQAFF. The DNA for the CDR3 is TGTGCCAGCAGCTTAGAGTTGCGGGGGCAAGCTTTCTTT.

The V gene is TRBV5-1, the J gene TRBJ1-2; D unresolved. Trimming shortened V by 1 base and J by 8 bases, and 15 bases separated the two germline ends. CDR1 and CDR2 (germline): SGHRS, YFSETQ. The CDR3 spans 14 residues. CDR3 residues: CASSLTREGNGYTF. CDR3 bases: TGCGCCAGCAGCTTGACGAGGGAGGGAAACGGCTACACCTTC.

CDR3 bases: TGCGCCAGCAGCTTGGGCGACCTAAACAATGAGCAGTTCTTC. This translates into CASSLGDLNNEQFF. This rearrangement joins TRBV5-1 to TRBJ2-1; D remains unclear. The CDR3 runs 14 residues. The germline V gene has CDR1 SGHRS and CDR2 YFSETQ. V was cut by 0 bases and J by 5 bases, with 9 bases left in between.

V is TRBV27 and J is TRBJ1-6; D is unclear. V dropped 6 bases and J dropped 10 bases, with 13 bases sitting between them. CDR1 and CDR2 (germline): MNHEY, SMNVEV (reference sequence). CDR3 length: 13 amino acids. The CDR3 nucleotides read TGTGCCAGCAGCATAATTGGGGAGTCACCCCTCCACTTT. It specifies CASSIIGESPLHF.

With regard to this clone: Distinct nucleotide sequences in the sample also encode this CDR3. The chain carries TRBV5-1 and TRBJ2-1, with D maybe TRBD1 (6 bases). Trimming shortened V by 4 bases and J by 7 bases, and 6 bases separated the two germline ends. Germline V lookup: CDR1 SGHRS, CDR2 YFSETQ. CDR3 length: 11 amino acids. The CDR3 is CASSQGNEQFF. The CDR3 nucleotides read TGCGCCAGCAGCCAGGGGAATGAGCAGTTCTTC.

This rearrangement joins TRBV29-1 to TRBJ1-2; D is uncertain. Trimming cost V 0 bases and J 6 bases, with 17 bases left between them. In germline, CDR1 is SQVTM, CDR2 ANQGSEA. The CDR3 runs to 15 residues. The CDR3 loop reads CSVEDSSGRTHGYTF. For the CDR3, the DNA is TGCAGCGTTGAAGATTCGTCGGGCAGGACCCATGGCTACACCTTC.

The CDR3 DNA reads as TGTGCCAGTAGCGGGACAGCTAGCAATCAGCCCCAGCATTTT. It translates to CASSGTASNQPQHF. V and J are TRBV19 and TRBJ1-5; TRBD1 agrees at 7 bases. Germline V gene lookup returns CDR1 LNHDA and CDR2 SQIVND (reference sequence). The CDR3 is made up of 14 amino acids. Losses at the gene ends were 6 bases for V and 0 bases for J; bases not matched to a gene: 2.